The entry below describes one TCR beta chain. What it binds is not known. Noted treatment: about 20 received Ad26.COV2.S at low or high dose, single or two shots; five or six received placebo; per-sample allocation not given. At day 63 after the first vaccine or placebo injection, samples were drawn. This record comes from a study of Ad26.COV2.S vaccination and SARS-CoV-2 variants. General study results and limits: Spike-specific TCR breadth in vaccine recipients exceeded that seen in placebo recipients.

Germline values: CDR1 KGHSY, CDR2 FQNENV. The CDR3 extends over 13 amino acids. V was pared by 3 bases and J by 2 bases, with 7 bases between. The data were produced by immunoSEQ multiplex PCR, yet TCRdb's version contains in-frame clones alone and is incomplete. The sample shows about 680,000 clones, around 90% of them seen only once. The chain recombines TRBV16 with TRBJ1-2; unclear D gene. The source of this sequence is a person aged 18-65 years who received the Ad26.COV2.S COVID-19 vaccine or a placebo. Material: peripheral blood, obtained in a trial of Ad26.COV2.S vaccine versus placebo. The CDR3: CASSQGRNYGYTF. CDR3 nucleotide sequence: TGTGCCAGCAGCCAGGGAAGAAACTATGGCTACACCTTC.